This T cell receptor (beta chain) was sequenced during a study of cytomegalovirus exposure and HLA in healthy donors. Study outcomes and limitations: Associated with cytomegalovirus, according to the listing, were 150 to 200 TCR beta chains. For most TCR sequences rarity was the rule, although some public TCRs occurred in many donors.

The assay was immunoSEQ multiplex PCR, and TCRdb's table has in-frame clones only and misses some. There are 250,000 to 300,000 clones in the sample; 90% occur only once, and roughly 0.38% lies in the top ten. In the case of this clone: Its antigen is still unknown.

CDR3 length: 18 amino acids. Germline V gene data show CDR1 as MGHRA and CDR2 as YSYEKL. V gave up 3 bases and J gave up 2 bases; unmatched junction bases: 10. The chain combines TRBV4-1 with TRBJ1-5; 10 positions match TRBD1. The sample was PBMCs. This TCR came from a woman aged 18-29 years in good health and CMV-seronegative. This CDR3 is CASSQRPGDRGGNQPQHF. The DNA for the CDR3 is TGCGCCAGCAGCCAGCGTCCAGGGGACAGGGGTGGCAATCAGCCCCAGCATTTT.